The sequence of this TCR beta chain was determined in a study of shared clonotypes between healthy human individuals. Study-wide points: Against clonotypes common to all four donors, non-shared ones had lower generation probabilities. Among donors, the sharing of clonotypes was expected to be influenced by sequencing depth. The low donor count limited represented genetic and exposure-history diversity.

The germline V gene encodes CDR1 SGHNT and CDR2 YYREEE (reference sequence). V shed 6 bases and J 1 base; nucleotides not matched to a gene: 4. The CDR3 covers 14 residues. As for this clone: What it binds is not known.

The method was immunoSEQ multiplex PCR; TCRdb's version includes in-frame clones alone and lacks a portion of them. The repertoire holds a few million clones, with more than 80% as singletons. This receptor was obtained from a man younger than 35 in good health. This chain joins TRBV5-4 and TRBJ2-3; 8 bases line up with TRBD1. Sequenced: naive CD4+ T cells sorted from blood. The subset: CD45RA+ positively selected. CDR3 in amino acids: CASNPTGGTDTQYF. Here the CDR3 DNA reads TGTGCCAGCAACCCGACAGGGGGCACAGATACGCAGTATTTT.